Listed here are 23 T cell receptor beta chains from one sample, sequenced in a study of T cells in Graves' hyperthyroidism and ophthalmopathy. The investigators amplified TCR beta CDR3 regions from RNA transcripts. HTBI primers were employed in a first-round RT-PCR of the TCR CDR3. TCRdb independently ran MiXCR on the multiplex PCR reads; one entry per CDR3 protein. The table has about 410,000 distinct CDR3 sequences, about 15% seen once; the top ten hold less than 20%. Material: blood. These receptors were collected from a woman in her twenties or thirties with Graves' ophthalmopathy.

This clonotype appeared many times. V is TRBV20-1 and J is TRBJ2-2; TRBD2 aligns across 7 bases. Per the germline V gene, CDR1 is DFQATT and CDR2 is SNEGSKA (reference sequence). V shed 1 base and J 7 bases; nucleotides not matched to a gene: 0. The CDR3 totals 12 residues. The CDR3 loop reads CSARGEGGELFF. In DNA, the CDR3 is TGCAGTGCTAGAGGGGAGGGCGGGGAGCTGTTTTTT.

V usage is TRBV3-1 and J usage is TRBJ1-2, with 9 bases that match TRBD1. In germline, CDR1 is LGHDT, CDR2 YNNKEL (reference sequence). Trimming took 4 bases from V and 2 from J; bases not matched to a gene: 5. CDR3 length equals 15 residues. For the CDR3, the DNA is TGTGCCAGCAGCCCCTACAGGGGGCAGAACTATGGCTACACCTTC. Translated, it gives CASSPYRGQNYGYTF.

The table lists this clonotype with many counts. The rearrangement links TRBV9 to TRBJ2-7; no firm D call. The CDR3 contains 15 residues. CDR1 SGDLS and CDR2 YYNGEE come from the germline V gene. The V end was cut by 0 bases, the J end by 7 bases, with 17 bases between. The CDR3 DNA follows: TGTGCCAGCAGCGTAGAGGGTTTTAAGGGTGGTGAGCAGTACTTC. It encodes CASSVEGFKGGEQYF.

This clonotype has at least ten counts. This rearrangement joins TRBV2 to TRBJ2-5; no reliable D call. The CDR3 consists of 14 residues. The V end was cut by 3 bases, the J end by 5 bases, with 13 bases between. Germline V gene lookup returns CDR1 SNHLY and CDR2 FYNNEI. The CDR3 here is CASSDMSLGETQYF. The DNA of the CDR3 is TGTGCCAGCAGTGATATGTCGCTGGGCGAGACCCAGTACTTC.

The chain links TRBV14 to TRBJ1-1; weak D call: TRBD1 (5 bases). The CDR3 is 12 residues long. From germline, CDR1 is SGHDN and CDR2 FVKESK. V lost 3 bases to trimming and J lost 9 bases, with 11 bases between them. The CDR3 region has the DNA TGTGCCAGCAGCCAGGGGGTGGCGAAAGCTTTCTTT. Protein: CASSQGVAKAFF.

In this sample, this clonotype turned up many times. V is TRBV2 and J is TRBJ2-3; weak D call: TRBD2 (7 bases). The V gene's germline CDR1 is SNHLY and CDR2 FYNNEI. V was pared by 9 bases and J by 1 base, with 26 bases between. The CDR3 has 18 amino acids. The CDR3 DNA sequence: TGTGCCAGTACTACGGGGGCTAGCGGTTTCTCGGGCACAGATACGCAGTATTTT. Its protein product is CASTTGASGFSGTDTQYF.

This clonotype was recorded at least ten times. The chain has TRBV20-1 and TRBJ1-1, with a possible D match to TRBD1 (6 bases). This CDR3 comprises 14 residues. Between the trimmed V and J ends, which lost 6 bases and 3 bases, there was a span of 17 bases. Germline assignment: CDR1 DFQATT and CDR2 SNEGSKA (reference sequence). Written as DNA, the CDR3 is TGCAGTGCCACACAGGGCGGCGGGGACACTGAAGCTTTCTTT. Encoded protein: CSATQGGGDTEAFF.

This clonotype has at least ten counts. The chain uses TRBV7-8 and TRBJ2-3, with D uncertain. V dropped 1 base and J dropped 6 bases, with 5 bases sitting between them. The CDR3 is made up of 12 amino acids. Per the germline V gene, CDR1 is SGHVS and CDR2 is FQNEAQ. The CDR3 nucleotides are TGTGCCAGCAGCTTAGGTTTTGATACGCAGTATTTT. Amino acid sequence: CASSLGFDTQYF.

Comment on this clonotype: One base away lies a much larger clone, so this may be a sequencing read error. Because it lacks the conserved phenylalanine or tryptophan at the end, this CDR3 is likely a read error. The chain joins TRBV12-3 or TRBV12-4 to TRBJ2-5; D possibly corresponds to TRBD1 (6 bases). This CDR3 is built from 15 residues. Deletions cut 3 bases from V and 3 bases from J, with 14 bases between. CDR3 protein: CASSFLGQGKETQYY. The CDR3 DNA follows: TGTGCCAGCAGTTTCCTAGGGCAGGGGAAAGAGACCCAGTACTAC.

This clonotype appeared many times. The rearrangement uses TRBV5-1 and TRBJ2-2; D may be TRBD2 (5 bases). Deletions cut 7 bases from V and 6 bases from J, with 13 bases between. The CDR3 extends over 13 amino acids. CDR1 and CDR2 (germline): SGHRS, YFSETQ. The CDR3 region has the DNA TGCGCCAGCGCCACTAGTGTTGCCGGGGAGCTGTTTTTT. Translation gives CASATSVAGELFF.

At least ten counts were recorded for this clonotype. This chain links TRBV11-1 with TRBJ2-1; D is undetermined. Germline V lookup: CDR1 SGHAT, CDR2 FQDESV (reference sequence). CDR3 length: 14 amino acids. V lost 6 bases, J lost 6 bases, and 15 bases lay in between. CDR3 sequence reads: CASRNRQAANEQFF. The CDR3 DNA reads as TGTGCCAGCAGGAACCGGCAGGCCGCCAATGAGCAGTTCTTC.

The J gene is TRBJ2-1, the V gene TRBV20-1; 9 nucleotides align to TRBD2. The CDR3 totals 15 residues. Germline V gene sequence: CDR1 DFQATT, CDR2 SNEGSKA (reference sequence). V gave up 5 bases and J gave up 0 bases; unmatched junction bases: 5. As DNA, the CDR3 is TGCAGTGCTGGACTAGCGCCCATCTCCTACAATGAGCAGTTCTTC. Translation gives CSAGLAPISYNEQFF.

This clonotype was counted many times. This chain links TRBV28 with TRBJ2-1; tentatively, D is TRBD1 (6 bases). With 4 bases removed from V and 0 bases from J, the gap between germline ends came to 13 bases. The germline V gene has CDR1 MDHEN and CDR2 SYDVKM. There are 16 residues in the CDR3. The CDR3 loop reads CASSSGQRSSYNEQFF. DNA of the CDR3: TGTGCCAGCAGTTCAGGACAGCGTAGCTCCTACAATGAGCAGTTCTTC.

This clonotype was observed a few times. The chain joins TRBV20-1 to TRBJ2-6; no definite D call. Per the germline V gene, CDR1 is DFQATT and CDR2 is SNEGSKA (reference sequence). With 5 bases removed from V and 0 bases from J, the gap between germline ends came to 11 bases. The CDR3 has 15 amino acids. The CDR3 here is CSAFHESSGANVLTF. The CDR3 DNA is TGCAGTGCTTTCCATGAGTCCTCTGGGGCCAACGTCCTGACTTTC.

Many counts were recorded for this clonotype. CDR3 DNA sequence: TGTGCCAGCAGTGAGGCACGGGGCAGGGACTACTATGGCTACACCTTC. Translation gives CASSEARGRDYYGYTF. The rearrangement links TRBV2 to TRBJ1-2, with D perhaps matching TRBD1 (5 bases). Trimming stripped 3 bases from V and 3 bases from J, with 17 bases between. The CDR3 totals 16 residues. Looked up from germline, CDR1 is SNHLY and CDR2 is FYNNEI.

Worth noting for this clonotype: This may stem from a read error, because a much larger clone lies one nucleotide away. The J gene is TRBJ2-3, the V gene TRBV6-2 or TRBV6-3; possible D gene TRBD1, 7 bases. This CDR3 has 14 residues. The V gene lost 7 bases and the J gene lost 4 bases, with 15 bases spanning the gap. Germline loops: CDR1 MNHEY, CDR2 SVGEGT. The CDR3 here is CASTQGGIPDTQYF. DNA for the CDR3: TGTGCCAGCACCCAGGGGGGTATTCCAGATACGCAGTATTTT.

This clonotype was detected many times. This chain connects TRBV7-9 to TRBJ2-1; 7 bases align to TRBD1. The germline V gene encodes CDR1 SEHNR and CDR2 FQNEAQ (reference sequence). CDR3 length: 13 amino acids. Trimming took 2 bases from V and 8 from J; bases not matched to a gene: 3. Here the CDR3 reads CASSLRTGYEQFF. The CDR3 nucleotides are TGTGCCAGCAGCTTACGGACAGGATATGAGCAGTTCTTC.

This clonotype has a count of ten or more. V usage is TRBV20-1 and J usage is TRBJ2-2; weak D call: TRBD1 (6 bases). CDR1 is DFQATT and CDR2 is SNEGSKA in the germline V gene (reference sequence). CDR3 length: 13 residues. Deletions cut 3 bases from V and 3 bases from J, with 8 bases between. CDR3 residues: CSARSGDTGELFF. Written as DNA, the CDR3 is TGCAGTGCTAGGTCAGGGGACACCGGGGAGCTGTTTTTT.

This clonotype was recorded many times. The rearrangement joins TRBV6-1 to TRBJ1-5; TRBD1 matches at 7 bases. With 6 bases clipped from V and 4 bases from J, the junction kept 6 bases outside the gene matches. Germline V CDR1 and CDR2: MNHNS, SASEGT. The CDR3 loop spans 14 amino acids. The CDR3 loop reads CASRPTGPNQPQHF. The CDR3 DNA sequence: TGTGCCAGCAGGCCGACAGGGCCAAATCAGCCCCAGCATTTT.

This clonotype occurred many times. The chain is built from TRBV3-1 and TRBJ2-1, with TRBD1 matching over 8 bases. Germline V gene sequence: CDR1 LGHDT, CDR2 YNNKEL (reference sequence). This CDR3 is built from 16 residues. The V and J ends lost 5 bases and 0 bases, in that order; junction bases with no gene match: 6. The chain's CDR3 is CASSSSGQVSYNEQFF. In DNA, the CDR3 is TGTGCCAGCAGCTCTTCGGGACAGGTCTCCTACAATGAGCAGTTCTTC.

This clonotype was seen more than once but under ten times. A read error may be the cause here, since a much bigger clone is one base away. The gene calls are TRBV5-1 and TRBJ2-1; D may be TRBD1 (5 bases). Looked up from germline, CDR1 is SGHRS and CDR2 is YFSETQ. This CDR3 spans 16 amino acids. V lost 4 bases and J 3 bases, leaving 17 bases between the germline ends. CDR3 nucleotide sequence: TGCGCCAGCAGCCCCTGGGGCACGGGCAGCTACAATGAGCAGTTCTTC. Translating it yields CASSPWGTGSYNEQFF.

In this sample, this clonotype turned up many times. The chain links TRBV7-9 to TRBJ2-5; 8 nucleotides match TRBD1. Unmatched junction bases numbered 5, after V lost 5 bases and J lost 0 bases. This CDR3 region has 15 residues. Germline values: CDR1 SEHNR, CDR2 FQNEAQ (reference sequence). The CDR3: CASSILDRDQETQYF. The CDR3 DNA reads as TGTGCCAGCAGCATCCTGGACAGGGACCAAGAGACCCAGTACTTC.

There are many counts of this clonotype. The chain has TRBV28 and TRBJ1-5; TRBD1 agrees at 10 bases. The trim removed 5 bases at V and 4 bases at J, leaving 2 bases unmatched. Germline V CDR1 and CDR2: MDHEN, SYDVKM. This CDR3 region has 14 residues. The CDR3 loop is CASSTGQGNQPQHF. DNA of the CDR3: TGTGCCAGCAGTACGGGACAGGGGAATCAGCCCCAGCATTTT.